In this sample, the clone carrying this T cell receptor beta chain turned up a few times. Its antigen is still unknown. The data were obtained in a study of sequential checkpoint blockade in melanoma. Study as a whole: Both treatment sequences were followed by maintenance nivolumab. Matched biopsies came pretreatment and at week 13 for about two dozen patients.

TCRdb keeps only in-frame clones here, not all; method: immunoSEQ multiplex PCR. The sample consists of about 3,500 clones, approximately 25% of them appearing once. Broader study findings: T-cell fraction and clonality followed PD-L1 and CD8+ counts, not mutational load.

Described treatment: randomized to nivolumab then ipilimumab (arm A) or the reverse (arm B). Looked up from germline, CDR1 is SQVTM and CDR2 is ANQGSEA. This CDR3 contains 12 residues. V lost 2 bases to trimming and J lost 4 bases, with 8 bases between them. The chain carries TRBV29-1 and TRBJ1-2, with unresolved D. Source: tumor tissue (inferred from file names), taken from a patient given nivolumab and ipilimumab in sequence. The TCR comes from a human donor with melanoma. The CDR3 DNA is TGCAGCGTTGAACCCCAGATCTATGGCTACACCTTC. Its protein product is CSVEPQIYGYTF.